This is a list of T cell receptor beta chains from one sample in a study of T-cell memory formation after mild COVID-19. TCRdb reanalysed the 5' RACE reads using MiXCR and keeps one entry per CDR3 protein. This sample has a few hundred thousand distinct CDR3 sequences, with 20% to 25% found just once. The source material was PBMCs or a T cell subset sorted from them (not recorded which). These receptors were taken from an adult woman who had mild COVID-19 (a few samples of this study predate the infection). Cell type and time point are not known. Both conserved end residues are part of each CDR3. D genes are given only for firm matches.

d_gene	v_gene	j_gene	CDR3aa
TRBD1	TRBV5-5	TRBJ1-3	CASSLGDRARDTIYF
NA	TRBV7-6	TRBJ2-3	CASSLSVSSLTDTQYF
NA	TRBV15	TRBJ1-1	CATILGAGNTEAFF
TRBD1	TRBV5-5	TRBJ2-3	CASSLAWQGGTDTQYF
NA	TRBV6-1	TRBJ2-4	CASSLLEQQYF
TRBD1	TRBV30	TRBJ1-1	CAWITTGVTEAFF
NA	TRBV7-8	TRBJ1-2	CASSSGLMGPGGYTF
NA	TRBV3-1	TRBJ2-7	CASSQVSQPYEQYF
NA	TRBV6-2/TRBV6-3	TRBJ2-5	CASGFLETQYF
NA	TRBV7-2	TRBJ2-7	CASSSRGIVTGYEQYF
NA	TRBV29-1	TRBJ1-2	CSVSQGNGYGYTF
NA	TRBV7-9	TRBJ2-2	CASRNRPSRDTGELFF
NA	TRBV4-3	TRBJ2-1	CASSQGRGGEQFF
NA	TRBV4-1	TRBJ2-4	CASSDASGNIQYF
TRBD1	TRBV28	TRBJ2-7	CASSLARGNFYEQYF
TRBD2	TRBV7-7	TRBJ2-3	CASSLWVPGLAGGPTDTQYF
NA	TRBV5-1	TRBJ2-7	CASSLVRAGATEQYF
TRBD1	TRBV7-2	TRBJ1-1	CASSPTGENTEAFF
NA	TRBV15	TRBJ2-2	CATSTIDGANTGELFF
NA	TRBV12-3/TRBV12-4	TRBJ2-1	CASSLAPGALNEQFF
TRBD2	TRBV11-1	TRBJ2-1	CASSMTSGNREQFF
TRBD2	TRBV6-2/TRBV6-3	TRBJ2-2	CASSGPAGGPHTGELFF
NA	TRBV7-2	TRBJ2-1	CASSLYVDEQFF
TRBD2	TRBV7-2	TRBJ2-5	CASSRKPGLAGGETQYF
NA	TRBV7-3	TRBJ2-3	CASSFRGRDTDTQYF
TRBD1	TRBV5-1	TRBJ2-7	CASSLQQGTYEQYF
TRBD2	TRBV5-1	TRBJ2-5	CASSFGLAGGSGETQYF
NA	TRBV7-8	TRBJ2-3	CASSWAGTPDTQYF
NA	TRBV3-1	TRBJ1-6	CASSPAVGAIDSPLHF
TRBD1	TRBV7-2	TRBJ1-1	CASSRGGLGTEAFF
NA	TRBV12-3/TRBV12-4	TRBJ2-7	CASSRRTTYEQYF
TRBD1	TRBV15	TRBJ1-5	CATSRGAQGGQPQHF
NA	TRBV6-2/TRBV6-3	TRBJ2-7	CASSYSTRGPIYYEQYF
NA	TRBV29-1	TRBJ2-1	CSVFGGAAYNEQFF
TRBD2	TRBV7-2	TRBJ2-5	CASSVGLAGVLKTQYF
NA	TRBV12-3/TRBV12-4	TRBJ1-5	CASSLLVRGYQPQHF
TRBD2	TRBV2	TRBJ2-7	CASTGVAGGIDEQYF
TRBD2	TRBV15	TRBJ2-5	CATSRGSRGVEETQYF
TRBD2	TRBV10-3	TRBJ2-3	CAISESLAGLHTDTQYF
TRBD1	TRBV3-1	TRBJ1-4	CASSPGTGGRNEKLFF